What follows are 21 T cell receptor beta chains derived from one specimen sequenced in a study of blood T cell repertoires in COVID-19. Profiling relied on immunoSEQ multiplex PCR, and the TCRdb table lists in-frame clones only, not all of them. Here the sample spans roughly 110,000 clones, around 90% being singletons. The specimen sequenced was peripheral blood. Every receptor here comes from a man aged 35 to 55 with active or convalescent COVID-19.

This rearrangement joins TRBV18 to TRBJ1-6; D not certain. The CDR3 runs 14 residues. The V end lost 6 bases, the J end lost 7 bases, and 13 bases lay between the germline ends. Germline V gene data show CDR1 as KGHSH and CDR2 as LQKENI. This CDR3 reads CASSSTRSNSPLHF. The CDR3 nucleotides read TGTGCCAGCTCGTCGACACGGTCGAATTCACCCCTCCACTTT.

CDR3 bases: TGTGCCAGCAGCCAGAAGCGGGTGGCAGATACGCAGTATTTT. As protein: CASSQKRVADTQYF. The V gene is TRBV3-1 (or the pseudogene TRBV3-2), the J gene TRBJ2-3, with a weak D call TRBD2 (6 bases). This CDR3 has 14 residues. The germline CDR1 and CDR2 sequences are LGHDT and YNNKEL (reference sequence). V lost 3 bases and J lost 4, with 11 bases in between.

The chain couples TRBV7-9 to TRBJ1-1; possible D gene TRBD1, 6 bases. Trimming removed 5 bases at V and 4 bases at J, with 17 bases between. The CDR3 sequence is 15 residues long. Germline assignment: CDR1 SEHNR and CDR2 FQNEAQ (reference sequence). The CDR3 DNA reads TGTGCCAGCAGCCCAACCCGAGACAGGTTCACTGAAGCTTTCTTT. This codes for CASSPTRDRFTEAFF.

The chain combines TRBV5-1 with TRBJ2-2, with a weak D call TRBD1 (6 bases). The germline V gene has CDR1 SGHRS and CDR2 YFSETQ. The CDR3 loop spans 18 amino acids. V was shortened by 3 bases and J by 4 bases, with 22 bases between the two germline ends. The CDR3 sequence: CASSSDSSLSPGTGELFF. Written as DNA, the CDR3 is TGCGCCAGCAGCTCGGACAGCAGTCTGAGTCCGGGCACCGGGGAGCTGTTTTTT.

The gene calls are TRBV9 and TRBJ2-7, with 8 bases that match TRBD2. This CDR3 contains 16 residues. With 4 bases clipped from V and 2 bases from J, the junction kept 11 bases outside the gene matches. Germline V gives CDR1 SGDLS, CDR2 YYNGEE. CDR3 nucleotide sequence: TGTGCCAGCAGCTCTGGGAGGGGACTAGAGCCCTACGAGCAGTACTTC. This gives the protein CASSSGRGLEPYEQYF.

This clone was recorded only once. The chain employs TRBV20-1 and TRBJ1-5, with a possible D match to TRBD1 (6 bases). The CDR3 is 15 residues long. Germline assignment: CDR1 DFQATT and CDR2 SNEGSKA (reference sequence). V lost 3 bases and J lost 3, with 15 bases in between. The CDR3 region has the DNA TGCAGTGCTAGTCCAGACAGGAGGCTCAATCAGCCCCAGCATTTT. Protein sequence: CSASPDRRLNQPQHF.

This clone was found once. The V call is TRBV6-5, the J call TRBJ1-1; TRBD1 is a possible D gene (5 bases). Germline CDR1 is MNHEY and CDR2 is SVGAGI. The CDR3 sequence is 13 residues long. Trimming took off 3 bases at V and 4 bases at J, with 9 bases between the two ends. The CDR3 reads CASSYAGGTEAFF. CDR3 bases: TGTGCCAGCAGTTATGCGGGGGGCACTGAAGCTTTCTTT.

The rearrangement uses TRBV4-2 and TRBJ1-2; possibly TRBD1 for D (6 bases). V was pared by 0 bases and J by 8 bases, with 25 bases between. CDR3 length equals 18 residues. Germline assignment: CDR1 LGHNA and CDR2 YNFKEQ. The CDR3 is CASSQDGGPVGPMRGYTF. In DNA, the CDR3 is TGTGCCAGCAGCCAAGATGGGGGCCCTGTAGGACCGATGCGCGGCTACACCTTC.

CDR3 coding DNA: TGTGCCTGGAGTCCAACGCCGGGGGGCCGTGAAAAACTGTTTTTT. It encodes CAWSPTPGGREKLFF. The V gene is TRBV30, the J gene TRBJ1-4; TRBD1 is a possible D gene (6 bases). This CDR3 is 15 amino acids long. The V end was cut by 2 bases, the J end by 7 bases, with 17 bases between. Germline V lookup: CDR1 GTSNPN, CDR2 SVGIG (reference sequence).

The chain couples TRBV5-1 to TRBJ2-7, with TRBD1 identical over 8 bases. The V gene end was trimmed by 3 bases and the J gene end by 3 bases; junction bases not matched to a gene: 5. CDR3 size: 14 residues. Germline V CDR1 and CDR2: SGHRS, YFSETQ. CDR3 DNA sequence: TGCGCCAGCAGCTGGGGGACAGGCAACTACGAGCAGTACTTC. It encodes CASSWGTGNYEQYF.

This chain connects TRBV9 to TRBJ2-1; D is undetermined. The V end was cut by 1 base, the J end by 2 bases, with 7 bases between. The CDR3 contains 14 residues. Germline V gives CDR1 SGDLS, CDR2 YYNGEE. The CDR3 loop is CASSVFGPYNEQFF. The DNA for the CDR3 is TGTGCCAGCAGCGTATTTGGGCCCTACAATGAGCAGTTCTTC. The variable domain in full, completed from reference TRBV9 and TRBJ2-1, reads DSGVTQTPKHLITATGQRVTLRCSPRSGDLSVYWYQQSLDQGLQFLIQYYNGEERAKGNILERFSAQQFPDLHSELNLSSLELGDSALYFCASSVFGPYNEQFFGPGTRLTVL.

The chain has TRBV5-1 and TRBJ2-7; 8 bases agree with TRBD2. CDR1 SGHRS and CDR2 YFSETQ come from the germline V gene. V dropped 0 bases and J dropped 2; count of bases not matched to a gene: 7. This CDR3 is 16 amino acids long. Here the CDR3 reads CASSLGTGGPPYEQYF. CDR3 nucleotide sequence: TGCGCCAGCAGCTTGGGAACGGGAGGGCCTCCCTACGAGCAGTACTTC.

This clone came up a few times. The chain couples TRBV19 to TRBJ1-2; D uncertain. V was cut by 5 bases and J by 4 bases, with 11 bases left in between. CDR3 length equals 13 residues. Germline CDR1 is LNHDA and CDR2 is SQIVND (reference sequence). The CDR3 region is CASSPHVFYGYTF. Written as DNA, the CDR3 is TGTGCCAGTAGTCCCCATGTTTTCTATGGCTACACCTTC.

This chain connects TRBV19 to TRBJ2-1; TRBD2 agrees at 14 bases. V trimming: 1 base; J trimming: 4 bases; junction bases outside the gene matches: 15. This CDR3 is 21 amino acids long. Germline-derived CDR1 and CDR2 are LNHDA and SQIVND (reference sequence). CDR3 sequence reads: CASSIGSMARTSGRRYNEQFF. CDR3 sequence (DNA): TGTGCCAGTAGTATAGGGTCAATGGCGCGGACTAGCGGGAGGAGATACAATGAGCAGTTCTTC.

This chain connects TRBV6-4 to TRBJ2-1; possible D gene TRBD1, 6 bases. V was pared by 2 bases and J by 6 bases, with 8 bases between. The CDR3 is made up of 13 amino acids. Looked up from germline, CDR1 is MRHNA and CDR2 is SNTAGT. The CDR3 DNA sequence: TGTGCCAGCAGTGACCAACAGGGCAATGAGCAGTTCTTC. Translation: CASSDQQGNEQFF.

The chain carries TRBV3-1 (or the pseudogene TRBV3-2) and TRBJ1-5; no clear D gene. The CDR3 loop spans 15 amino acids. The V end was cut by 4 bases, the J end by 7 bases, with 17 bases between. CDR1 and CDR2 (germline): LGHDT, YNNKEL (reference sequence). DNA of the CDR3: TGTGCCAGCAGCCCTCACGGGGTAGCCTTCCAGCCCCAGCATTTT. Its protein product is CASSPHGVAFQPQHF.

V usage is TRBV4-3 and J usage is TRBJ2-4; weak D call: TRBD2 (5 bases). V dropped 0 bases and J dropped 8 bases, with 14 bases sitting between them. The CDR3 contains 15 residues. Germline V lookup: CDR1 LGHNA, CDR2 YSLEER. CDR3 sequence reads: CASSQDLEEWDIQYF. The CDR3 DNA follows: TGCGCCAGCAGCCAAGATTTGGAGGAGTGGGACATTCAGTACTTC.

The chain has TRBV25-1 and TRBJ2-1; 9 nucleotides line up with TRBD2. V trimming: 3 bases; J trimming: 3 bases; junction bases outside the gene matches: 6. CDR1 and CDR2 from the germline V gene are MGHDK and SYGVNS. There are 16 residues in the CDR3. The CDR3 spells CASSDTLAGFYNEQFF. The CDR3 nucleotides are TGTGCCAGCAGTGACACGCTAGCGGGATTCTACAATGAGCAGTTCTTC.

This rearrangement joins TRBV28 to TRBJ1-6; D is ambiguous. The CDR3 covers 16 residues. Per the germline V gene, CDR1 is MDHEN and CDR2 is SYDVKM. V lost 5 bases and J lost 0, with 11 bases in between. CDR3 nucleotides: TGTGCCAGCAGTATGTCGGGGAACTCCTATAATTCACCCCTCCACTTT. Translated: CASSMSGNSYNSPLHF.

The chain has TRBV27 and TRBJ1-1, with 8 bases that match TRBD1. The CDR3 runs 11 residues. CDR1 MNHEY and CDR2 SMNVEV come from the germline V gene (reference sequence). V lost 5 bases and J lost 11; bases outside the gene matches: 4. CDR3 sequence: CASSPGGAAFF. CDR3 nucleotides: TGTGCCAGCAGTCCAGGGGGCGCGGCTTTCTTT.

The chain carries TRBV19 and TRBJ2-1, with TRBD2 matching 8 bases. This CDR3 spans 12 amino acids. Looked up from germline, CDR1 is LNHDA and CDR2 is SQIVND (reference sequence). The V and J ends lost 7 bases and 8 bases, in that order; junction bases with no gene match: 4. CDR3: CASNSGGYEQFF. CDR3 coding DNA: TGTGCCAGTAATTCGGGGGGGTATGAGCAGTTCTTC.